A single sample is the source of the 32 T cell receptor beta chains below, sequenced in a study of blood T cell repertoires in COVID-19. Sequencing used immunoSEQ multiplex PCR; TCRdb keeps in-frame clones, though not all of them. The sample holds some 500,000 clones, less than 90% seen once. Sequencing was performed on peripheral blood. Every receptor here comes from a woman in her forties or fifties with COVID-19, enrolled during active disease.

V gene TRBV19 combines with J gene TRBJ1-4, with TRBD1 matching 7 bases. Germline V CDR1 and CDR2: LNHDA, SQIVND (reference sequence). This CDR3 region has 17 residues. With 4 bases clipped from V and 0 bases from J, the junction kept 8 bases outside the gene matches. The CDR3 sequence: CASSRTGAQATNEKLFF. The CDR3, as DNA: TGTGCCAGTAGTAGAACAGGGGCGCAGGCAACTAATGAAAAACTGTTTTTT. Supplemented by reference TRBV19 and TRBJ1-4, the full variable domain reads DGGITQSPKYLFRKEGQNVTLSCEQNLNHDAMYWYRQDPGQGLRLIYYSQIVNDFQKGDIAEGYSVSREKKESFPLTVTSAQKNPTAFYLCASSRTGAQATNEKLFFGSGTQLSVL.

The chain's CDR3 is CASSLTHPSTGELFF. CDR3 in DNA: TGCGCCAGCAGCTTGACCCACCCCAGCACCGGGGAGCTGTTTTTT. The rearrangement uses TRBV5-1 and TRBJ2-2; no reliable D call. Deletions cut 1 base from V and 4 bases from J, with 11 bases between. CDR1 is SGHRS, CDR2 YFSETQ, per germline. The CDR3 is 15 residues long.

V gene TRBV5-1 combines with J gene TRBJ2-1; possible D gene TRBD1, 6 bases. The CDR3 is 17 residues long. Trimming removed 0 bases at V and 5 bases at J, with 18 bases between. Germline lookup yields CDR1 SGHRS and CDR2 YFSETQ. The DNA of the CDR3 is TGCGCCAGCAGCTTGGCCTTATGGGGGCTGCAAGACAATGAGCAGTTCTTC. It translates to CASSLALWGLQDNEQFF.

The CDR3 DNA follows: TGCGCCAGCAGTCCCCGGGACACCCGTTTGTCTACTGAAGCTTTCTTT. This sequence encodes CASSPRDTRLSTEAFF. The chain uses TRBV10-1 and TRBJ1-1; D perhaps matches TRBD1 (6 bases). CDR1 is WNHNN and CDR2 is SYGVQD in the germline V gene (reference sequence). Trimming stripped 5 bases from V and 5 bases from J, with 21 bases between. The CDR3 contains 16 residues.

This chain uses TRBV5-1 with TRBJ2-5; 8 bases agree with TRBD1. The CDR3 loop spans 14 amino acids. CDR1 is SGHRS, CDR2 YFSETQ, per germline. V gave up 1 base and J gave up 10 bases; unmatched junction bases: 9. CDR3 DNA sequence: TGCGCCAGCAGCTTGCTCGGACAGGGACAAGACCAGTACTTC. It codes for CASSLLGQGQDQYF.

Only a few counts were recorded for this clone. This chain joins TRBV5-1 and TRBJ2-2; a weak D match, TRBD1 (6 bases). The germline V and J ends were trimmed by 4 bases and 1 base, with 20 bases remaining between them. This CDR3 region has 18 residues. Germline V gives CDR1 SGHRS, CDR2 YFSETQ. The CDR3 DNA sequence: TGCGCCAGCAGCCCCCTCACAGGGAGTGCCGGGAACACCGGGGAGCTGTTTTTT. Encoded protein: CASSPLTGSAGNTGELFF.

The J gene is TRBJ2-7, the V gene TRBV5-1, with 13 positions matching TRBD2. The CDR3 has 18 amino acids. Germline trimming cut 1 base from V and 0 bases from J; bases unmatched to any gene: 7. Per the germline V gene, CDR1 is SGHRS and CDR2 is YFSETQ. This CDR3 is CASSLSGTSGISSYEQYF. In DNA, the CDR3 is TGCGCCAGCAGCTTGTCTGGGACTAGCGGGATAAGCTCCTACGAGCAGTACTTC.

The rearrangement joins TRBV12-5 to TRBJ1-5; D not resolved. CDR1 and CDR2 from the germline V gene are LGHNT and FRNRAP. This CDR3 is built from 13 residues. V was cut by 2 bases and J by 7 bases, with 9 bases left in between. Written as DNA, the CDR3 is TGTGCTAGTGGTTTGCAATCAAAACAGCCCCAGCATTTT. This gives the protein CASGLQSKQPQHF.

This clone has just a few counts. This chain connects TRBV6-6 to TRBJ2-5, with 7 bases matching TRBD1. The CDR3 length is 12 residues. J gave up 9 bases and V 4 bases, and 5 bases lay outside the gene matches. Germline CDR1 is MNHNY and CDR2 is SVGAGI (reference sequence). The DNA of the CDR3 is TGTGCCAGCAGTTTATACCAGGGGGCCCAGTACTTC. Amino acid sequence: CASSLYQGAQYF.

In DNA form, the CDR3 reads TGTGCCGACACAGGAAACACTGAAGCTTTCTTT. Amino acid sequence: CADTGNTEAFF. The chain has TRBV2 and TRBJ1-1; TRBD1 is a possible D gene (5 bases). Germline lookup yields CDR1 SNHLY and CDR2 FYNNEI. V was trimmed by 11 bases and J by 2 bases, leaving 9 bases between them. There are 11 residues in the CDR3.

This clone occurred once. This sequence joins TRBV7-7 and TRBJ2-1; TRBD2 agrees at 12 bases. The V segment lost 5 bases and the J segment 6 bases; nucleotides outside the gene matches: 5. The CDR3 length is 15 residues. The germline gives CDR1 SSHAT, CDR2 FNYEAQ (reference sequence). This CDR3 reads CASSPGLAGTNEQFF. CDR3 sequence (DNA): TGTGCCAGCAGCCCCGGACTAGCGGGGACCAATGAGCAGTTCTTC.

This chain's CDR3 is CASSLAPTGSSTDTQYF. The CDR3 coding sequence is TGCGCCAGCAGCTTGGCCCCGACAGGGTCAAGCACAGATACGCAGTATTTT. The chain recombines TRBV5-1 with TRBJ2-3; 7 nucleotides agree with TRBD1. Germline CDR1 reads SGHRS; CDR2 reads YFSETQ. The CDR3 contains 17 residues. The trim removed 0 bases at V and 0 bases at J, leaving 7 bases unmatched.

The chain employs TRBV5-4 and TRBJ1-2; 8 bases fit TRBD1. V shed 4 bases, J shed 4 bases, and the junction held 6 bases outside the gene matches. Germline V gene data show CDR1 as SGHNT and CDR2 as YYREEE (reference sequence). This CDR3 region has 14 residues. The CDR3: CASSPGQGTYGYTF. The CDR3 DNA is TGTGCCAGCAGCCCCGGACAGGGTACCTATGGCTACACCTTC.

The chain is built from TRBV5-4 and TRBJ1-1, with TRBD1 as a possible D gene (5 bases). Germline loops: CDR1 SGHNT, CDR2 YYREEE (reference sequence). Between the trimmed V and J ends, which lost 2 bases and 4 bases, there was a span of 15 bases. CDR3 length: 15 amino acids. CDR3 loop: CASSFTPWGGTEAFF. CDR3 nucleotide sequence: TGTGCCAGCAGCTTTACGCCCTGGGGGGGCACTGAAGCTTTCTTT.

The chain is built from TRBV9 and TRBJ2-7; D perhaps matches TRBD1 (6 bases). The CDR3 length is 15 residues. CDR1 and CDR2 (germline): SGDLS, YYNGEE. V lost 4 bases and J lost 3, with 17 bases in between. CDR3 region: CASSPLGDTNYEQYF. The CDR3 DNA reads as TGTGCCAGCAGCCCCCTCGGGGACACTAACTACGAGCAGTACTTC.

This clone occurred once. The chain carries TRBV6-1 and TRBJ2-2, with 8 bases lining up with TRBD2. CDR3 length: 15 residues. The J segment lost 6 bases and the V segment lost 3 bases, leaving 6 bases of the junction unmatched. CDR1 is MNHNS, CDR2 SASEGT, per germline. CDR3 protein: CASSDPGGVAGELFF. CDR3 nucleotides: TGTGCCAGCAGTGACCCCGGGGGGGTTGCCGGGGAGCTGTTTTTT.

The chain joins TRBV6-5 to TRBJ2-7; no definite D call. Germline V CDR1 and CDR2: MNHEY, SVGAGI. The CDR3 loop spans 14 amino acids. V was trimmed by 7 bases and J by 4 bases, leaving 17 bases between them. CDR3 DNA sequence: TGTGCCAGCATGGAGAGAGAGCAAGTGTACGAGCAGTACTTC. This gives the protein CASMEREQVYEQYF.

The rearrangement uses TRBV7-2 and TRBJ1-1; D is unresolved. Per the germline V gene, CDR1 is SGHTA and CDR2 is FQGNSA. The ends were cut back, 1 base at V and 6 bases at J, with 18 bases in the middle. The CDR3 runs 16 residues. DNA for the CDR3: TGTGCCAGCAGCTTAGACGCTGGGGATCAGCGGGCTGAAGCTTTCTTT. Amino acids: CASSLDAGDQRAEAFF.

This sequence joins TRBV30 and TRBJ2-4; 7 bases agree with TRBD1. CDR1 GTSNPN and CDR2 SVGIG come from the germline V gene (reference sequence). The CDR3 is made up of 11 amino acids. The V and J ends lost 4 bases and 9 bases, in that order; junction bases with no gene match: 3. The CDR3 bases are TGTGCCTGGAACAGGGGCCGCATTCAGTACTTC. Translated: CAWNRGRIQYF.

This clone was found once. The chain joins TRBV19 to TRBJ1-1; 9 bases map to TRBD1. This CDR3 is built from 14 residues. Unmatched junction bases numbered 2, after V lost 1 base and J lost 5 bases. Germline V gives CDR1 LNHDA, CDR2 SQIVND (reference sequence). The CDR3 here is CASSIVTGGTEAFF. CDR3 coding DNA: TGTGCCAGTAGTATAGTGACAGGGGGGACTGAAGCTTTCTTT.

The chain couples TRBV3-1 (or the pseudogene TRBV3-2) to TRBJ2-7; TRBD1 is a possible D gene (6 bases). The length of the CDR3 is 14 residues. The germline V gene encodes CDR1 LGHDT and CDR2 YNNKEL (reference sequence). V was trimmed by 4 bases and J by 5 bases, leaving 15 bases between them. The CDR3 DNA reads as TGTGCCAGCAGCCCTTTTTCAGGGGCCAACGAGCAGTACTTC. Translating it yields CASSPFSGANEQYF.

V gene TRBV9 combines with J gene TRBJ1-2; a possible D gene is TRBD1 (6 bases). Germline CDR1 is SGDLS and CDR2 is YYNGEE. This CDR3 region has 15 residues. V lost 2 bases and J 4 bases, leaving 15 bases between the germline ends. CDR3 sequence reads: CASSVSRDTLYGYTF. The CDR3 nucleotides are TGTGCCAGCAGCGTCAGCCGGGACACCCTCTATGGCTACACCTTC.

V and J are TRBV30 and TRBJ1-1, with no clear D. The CDR3 length is 16 residues. Germline loops: CDR1 GTSNPN, CDR2 SVGIG (reference sequence). V was pared by 2 bases and J by 0 bases, with 16 bases between. The CDR3 spells CAWSRSPPVMNTEAFF. CDR3 sequence (DNA): TGTGCCTGGAGTCGATCGCCCCCAGTCATGAACACTGAAGCTTTCTTT.

The chain joins TRBV3-1 (or the pseudogene TRBV3-2) to TRBJ2-6, with a tentative D call TRBD1 (5 bases). V dropped 4 bases and J dropped 0 bases, with 10 bases sitting between them. The CDR3 totals 16 residues. Germline V lookup: CDR1 LGHDT, CDR2 YNNKEL (reference sequence). Here the CDR3 reads CASSPRESSGANVLTF. The CDR3 nucleotides read TGTGCCAGCAGCCCCAGGGAAAGCTCTGGGGCCAACGTCCTGACTTTC.

This clone showed up just once. The chain joins TRBV29-1 to TRBJ1-2; D is perhaps TRBD1 (6 bases). The CDR3 extends over 14 amino acids. V was trimmed by 0 bases and J by 8 bases, leaving 16 bases between them. Germline CDR1 and CDR2: SQVTM and ANQGSEA. The CDR3 region is CSVEDPGRGTGYTF. The DNA for the CDR3 is TGCAGCGTTGAAGATCCGGGCAGGGGCACGGGCTACACCTTC.

The genes are TRBV27 and TRBJ1-5; 7 nucleotides line up with TRBD1. V was pared by 6 bases and J by 6 bases, with 2 bases of the junction left unmatched. Germline loops: CDR1 MNHEY, CDR2 SMNVEV (reference sequence). CDR3 length: 12 amino acids. The CDR3 nucleotides are TGTGCCAGCAGGACAGGGTTTCAGCCCCAGCATTTT. It encodes CASRTGFQPQHF.

The genes are TRBV30 and TRBJ2-3, with TRBD1 as a possible D gene (6 bases). This CDR3 comprises 15 residues. The V and J ends lost 0 bases and 5 bases respectively, with 15 bases between them. CDR1 is GTSNPN, CDR2 SVGIG, per germline (reference sequence). The CDR3 region has the DNA TGTGCCTGGAGTGTGGGGACCAGGGGTGGAGATACGCAGTATTTT. Its translation: CAWSVGTRGGDTQYF.

This clone was observed a handful of times. The J gene is TRBJ1-4, the V gene TRBV27, with 9 bases matching TRBD1. CDR3 size: 16 residues. The ends lost 3 bases at V and 3 bases at J; junction bases unmatched: 5. The V gene's germline CDR1 is MNHEY and CDR2 SMNVEV (reference sequence). The CDR3 region has the DNA TGTGCCAGCAGTTTCAACAGGGGGCCGGCTAATGAAAAACTGTTTTTT. This sequence encodes CASSFNRGPANEKLFF.

This clone appeared once. This sequence joins TRBV25-1 and TRBJ1-2; tentatively, D is TRBD1 (6 bases). Germline V gene data show CDR1 as MGHDK and CDR2 as SYGVNS. The CDR3 consists of 15 residues. V dropped 5 bases and J dropped 2 bases, with 15 bases sitting between them. CDR3 protein: CASSKWTERNYGYTF. In DNA form, the CDR3 reads TGTGCCAGCAGTAAATGGACAGAAAGAAACTATGGCTACACCTTC.

This rearrangement joins TRBV7-2 to TRBJ2-5; 10 bases align to TRBD2. Germline lookup yields CDR1 SGHTA and CDR2 FQGNSA. Trimming removed 3 bases from V and 5 bases from J; junction bases left unmatched: 6. The CDR3 totals 15 residues. The CDR3 DNA is TGTGCCAGCAGCTTCAGCGGGGGGGCCCAGGAGACCCAGTACTTC. Its protein is CASSFSGGAQETQYF. The full variable domain, completed using reference TRBV7-2 and TRBJ2-5, is GAGVSQSPSNKVTEKGKDVELRCDPISGHTALYWYRQSLGQGLEFLIYFQGNSAPDKSGLPSDRFSAERTGGSVSTLTIQRTQQEDSAVYLCASSFSGGAQETQYFGPGTRLLVL.

The chain has TRBV28 and TRBJ2-7, with TRBD2 identical over 11 bases. The germline V gene encodes CDR1 MDHEN and CDR2 SYDVKM. The V and J ends lost 7 bases and 5 bases, in that order; junction bases with no gene match: 10. This CDR3 region has 15 residues. The CDR3 sequence: CASTNRLAGRNEQYF. In DNA form, the CDR3 reads TGTGCCAGCACCAACAGACTAGCGGGACGTAACGAGCAGTACTTC.

The gene calls are TRBV2 and TRBJ2-3, with D uncertain. The V gene's germline CDR1 is SNHLY and CDR2 FYNNEI. V lost 4 bases, J lost 2 bases, and 4 bases lay in between. The CDR3 consists of 12 residues. CDR3 region: CASSANTDTQYF. Here the CDR3 DNA reads TGTGCCAGCAGTGCCAACACAGATACGCAGTATTTT.